This paragraph covers one T cell receptor beta chain sequence. These data belong to a study of blood T cell repertoires in COVID-19. Overall study context: The United States, Italy and Spain were the sources of the acute and convalescent COVID-19 samples. The cDNA or gDNA used as material had been derived from T cells, B-cell-depleted T cells, or PBMCs.

Original processing notes: Scientists estimated how many nucleated cells there were by amplifying reference gene primers. The data were produced by immunoSEQ multiplex PCR, yet TCRdb's version contains in-frame clones alone and is incomplete. For V, J and clone size, that table is used; D and trimming come from the DNA. The data hold 50,000 or so clones, with 82% observed a single time. The germline CDR1 and CDR2 sequences are SGDLS and YYNGEE. The CDR3 extends over 12 amino acids. Between the trimmed V and J ends, which lost 4 bases and 6 bases, there was a span of 9 bases. Material for sequencing was peripheral blood. This clonotype was obtained from an elderly man with COVID-19, enrolled during active disease. The chain carries TRBV9 and TRBJ2-3; D not certain. The CDR3 region has the DNA TGTGCCAGCAGCCCCAGACTGGATACGCAGTATTTT. This translates into CASSPRLDTQYF.